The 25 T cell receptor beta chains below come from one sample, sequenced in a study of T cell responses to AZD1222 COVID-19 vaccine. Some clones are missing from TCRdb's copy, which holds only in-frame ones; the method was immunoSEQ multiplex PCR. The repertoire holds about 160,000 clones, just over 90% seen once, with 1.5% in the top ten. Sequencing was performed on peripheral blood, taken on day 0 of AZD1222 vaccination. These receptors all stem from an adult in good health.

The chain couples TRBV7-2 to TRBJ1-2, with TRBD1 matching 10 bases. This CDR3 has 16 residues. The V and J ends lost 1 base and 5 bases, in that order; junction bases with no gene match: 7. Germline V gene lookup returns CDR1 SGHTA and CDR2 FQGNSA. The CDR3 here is CASSLVKTGGGYGYTF. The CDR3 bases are TGTGCCAGCAGCTTAGTCAAGACAGGGGGCGGTTATGGCTACACCTTC.

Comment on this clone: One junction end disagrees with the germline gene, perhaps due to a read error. The DNA for the CDR3 is TGTGCCAGCAGCGAAGCGACCGGGACCCAAGAGACCCAGTACTTC. This codes for CASSEATGTQETQYF. The V and J genes are TRBV6-1 and TRBJ2-5; D tentatively fits TRBD1 or TRBD2 (5 bases each). The germline V gene encodes CDR1 MNHNS and CDR2 SASEGT. The CDR3 is 15 residues long.

The DNA of the CDR3 is TGTGCCATCAGTGCAGGACAAAGCAATCAGCCCCAGCATTTT. Translated, it gives CAISAGQSNQPQHF. V gene TRBV10-3 combines with J gene TRBJ1-5, with TRBD1 as a possible D gene (5 bases). CDR3 length: 14 amino acids. Germline loops: CDR1 ENHRY, CDR2 SYGVKD. V was pared by 4 bases and J by 1 base, with 8 bases between.

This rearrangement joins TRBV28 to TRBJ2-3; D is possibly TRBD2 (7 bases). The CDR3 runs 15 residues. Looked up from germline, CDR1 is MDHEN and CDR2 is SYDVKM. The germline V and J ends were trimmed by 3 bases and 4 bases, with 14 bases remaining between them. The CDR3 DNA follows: TGTGCCAGCAGTTTTGTGTTCGGGGGGCCAGATACGCAGTATTTT. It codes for CASSFVFGGPDTQYF. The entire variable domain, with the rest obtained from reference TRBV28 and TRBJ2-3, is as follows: DVKVTQSSRYLVKRTGEKVFLECVQDMDHENMFWYRQDPGLGLRLIYFSYDVKMKEKGDIPEGYSVSREKKERFSLILESASTNQTSMYLCASSFVFGGPDTQYFGPGTRLTVL.

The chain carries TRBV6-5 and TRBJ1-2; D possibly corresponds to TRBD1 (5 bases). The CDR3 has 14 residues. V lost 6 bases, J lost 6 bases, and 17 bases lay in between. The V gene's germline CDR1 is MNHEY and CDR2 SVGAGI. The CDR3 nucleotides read TGTGCCAGCAGAGCCCAGGGCAGGGCGGATGGCTACACCTTC. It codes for CASRAQGRADGYTF.

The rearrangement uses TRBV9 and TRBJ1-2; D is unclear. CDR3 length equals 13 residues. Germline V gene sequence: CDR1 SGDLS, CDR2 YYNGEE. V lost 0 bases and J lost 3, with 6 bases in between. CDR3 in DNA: TGTGCCAGCAGCGTAGAGAAAGACTATGGCTACACCTTC. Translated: CASSVEKDYGYTF.

CDR3 region: CASSLSIQGPAYNEQFF. For the CDR3, the DNA is TGTGCCAGCAGTTTATCGATCCAGGGACCGGCCTACAATGAGCAGTTCTTC. The chain carries TRBV27 and TRBJ2-1, with D perhaps given as TRBD1 or TRBD2 (5 bases each). This CDR3 contains 17 residues. Between the trimmed V and J ends, which lost 0 bases and 2 bases, there was a span of 14 bases. Germline assignment: CDR1 MNHEY and CDR2 SMNVEV (reference sequence).

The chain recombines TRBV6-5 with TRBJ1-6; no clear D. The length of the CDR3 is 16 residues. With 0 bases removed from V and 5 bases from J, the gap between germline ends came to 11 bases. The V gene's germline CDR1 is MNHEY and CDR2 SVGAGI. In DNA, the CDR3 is TGTGCCAGCAGTTACTCGTCGGACCCTAATAATTCACCCCTCCACTTT. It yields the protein CASSYSSDPNNSPLHF.

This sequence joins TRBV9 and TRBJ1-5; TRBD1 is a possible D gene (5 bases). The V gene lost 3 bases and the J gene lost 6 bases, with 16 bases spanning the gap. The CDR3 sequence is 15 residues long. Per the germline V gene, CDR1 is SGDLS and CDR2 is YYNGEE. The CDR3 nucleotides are TGTGCCAGCAGCGACGAGCAGGGTTTGGGTCAGCCCCAGCATTTT. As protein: CASSDEQGLGQPQHF.

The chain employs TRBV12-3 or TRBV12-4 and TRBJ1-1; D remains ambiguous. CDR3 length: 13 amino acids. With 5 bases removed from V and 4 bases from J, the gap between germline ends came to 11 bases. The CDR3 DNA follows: TGTGCCAGCAGTGCCGGACGGATCACTGAAGCTTTCTTT. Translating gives CASSAGRITEAFF.

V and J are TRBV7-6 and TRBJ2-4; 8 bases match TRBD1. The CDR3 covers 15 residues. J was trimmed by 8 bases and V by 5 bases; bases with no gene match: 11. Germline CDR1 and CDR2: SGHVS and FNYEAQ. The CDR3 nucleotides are TGTGCCAGCAGCCAGGACAGGGAGCGAGCCGACATTCAGTACTTC. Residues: CASSQDRERADIQYF.

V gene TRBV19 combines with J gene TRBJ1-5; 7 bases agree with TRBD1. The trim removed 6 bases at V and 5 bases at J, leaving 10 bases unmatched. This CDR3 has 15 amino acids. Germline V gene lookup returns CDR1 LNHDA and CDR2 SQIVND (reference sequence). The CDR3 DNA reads TGTGCCAGTAGCGACAGGGATGGGTTATATCAGCCCCAGCATTTT. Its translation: CASSDRDGLYQPQHF. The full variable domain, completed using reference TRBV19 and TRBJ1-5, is DGGITQSPKYLFRKEGQNVTLSCEQNLNHDAMYWYRQDPGQGLRLIYYSQIVNDFQKGDIAEGYSVSREKKESFPLTVTSAQKNPTAFYLCASSDRDGLYQPQHFGDGTRLSIL.

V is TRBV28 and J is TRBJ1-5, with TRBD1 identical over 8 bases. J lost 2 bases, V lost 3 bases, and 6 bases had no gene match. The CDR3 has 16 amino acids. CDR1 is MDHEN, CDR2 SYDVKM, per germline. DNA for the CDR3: TGTGCCAGCAGTTTCCCAGGGGGCTCGGGCAATCAGCCCCAGCATTTT. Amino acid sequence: CASSFPGGSGNQPQHF. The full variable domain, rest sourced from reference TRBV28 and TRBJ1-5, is DVKVTQSSRYLVKRTGEKVFLECVQDMDHENMFWYRQDPGLGLRLIYFSYDVKMKEKGDIPEGYSVSREKKERFSLILESASTNQTSMYLCASSFPGGSGNQPQHFGDGTRLSIL.

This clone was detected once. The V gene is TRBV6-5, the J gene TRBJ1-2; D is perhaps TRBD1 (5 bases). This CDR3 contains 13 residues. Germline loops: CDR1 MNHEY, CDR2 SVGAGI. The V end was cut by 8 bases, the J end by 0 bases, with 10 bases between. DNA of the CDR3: TGTGCCAGCTCGTCAGGGCCTAACTATGGCTACACCTTC. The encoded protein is CASSSGPNYGYTF.

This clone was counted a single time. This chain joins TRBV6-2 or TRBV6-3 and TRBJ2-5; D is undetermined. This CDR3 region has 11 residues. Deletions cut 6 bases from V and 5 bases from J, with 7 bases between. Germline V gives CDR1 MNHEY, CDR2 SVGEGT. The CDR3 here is CASSEWETQYF. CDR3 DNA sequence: TGTGCCAGCAGCGAGTGGGAGACCCAGTACTTC.

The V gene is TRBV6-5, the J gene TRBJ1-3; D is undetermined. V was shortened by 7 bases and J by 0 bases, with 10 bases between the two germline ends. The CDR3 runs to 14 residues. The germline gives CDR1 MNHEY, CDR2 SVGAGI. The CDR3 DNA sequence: TGTGCCAGCAAAACAGCGAGCTCTGGAAACACCATATATTTT. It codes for CASKTASSGNTIYF.

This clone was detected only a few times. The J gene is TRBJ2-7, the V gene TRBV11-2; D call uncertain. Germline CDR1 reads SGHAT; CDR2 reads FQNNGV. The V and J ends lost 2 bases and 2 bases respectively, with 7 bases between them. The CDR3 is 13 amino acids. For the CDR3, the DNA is TGTGCCAGCAGCTTATCAGCCGCCTACGAGCAGTACTTC. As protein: CASSLSAAYEQYF. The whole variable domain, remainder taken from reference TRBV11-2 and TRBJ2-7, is EAGVAQSPRYKIIEKRQSVAFWCNPISGHATLYWYQQILGQGPKLLIQFQNNGVVDDSQLPKDRFSAERLKGVDSTLKIQPAKLEDSAVYLCASSLSAAYEQYFGPGTRLTVT.

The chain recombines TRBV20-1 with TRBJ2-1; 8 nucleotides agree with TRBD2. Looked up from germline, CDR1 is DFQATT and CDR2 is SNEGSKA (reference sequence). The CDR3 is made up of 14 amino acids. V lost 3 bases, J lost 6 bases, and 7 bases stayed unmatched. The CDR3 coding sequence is TGCAGTGCTAGTCAGCGGCGGGGGGTCAATGAGCAGTTCTTC. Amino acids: CSASQRRGVNEQFF.

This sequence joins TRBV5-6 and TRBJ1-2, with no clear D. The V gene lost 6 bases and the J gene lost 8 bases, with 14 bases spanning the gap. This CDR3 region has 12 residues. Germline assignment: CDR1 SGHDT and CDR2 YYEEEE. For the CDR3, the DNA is TGTGCCAGCACCCTCCAAGGGATCGGCTACACCTTC. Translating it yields CASTLQGIGYTF.

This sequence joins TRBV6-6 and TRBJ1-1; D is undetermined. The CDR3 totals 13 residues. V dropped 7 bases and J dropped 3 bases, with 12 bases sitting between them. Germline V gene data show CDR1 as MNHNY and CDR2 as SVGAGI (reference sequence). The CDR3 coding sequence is TGTGCCAGCACCCCCACCGCGGACACTGAAGCTTTCTTT. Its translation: CASTPTADTEAFF.

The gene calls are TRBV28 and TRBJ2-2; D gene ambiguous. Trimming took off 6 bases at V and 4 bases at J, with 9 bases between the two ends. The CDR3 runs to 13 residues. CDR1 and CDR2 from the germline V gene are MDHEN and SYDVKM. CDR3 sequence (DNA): TGTGCCAGCAGCAAATCCCCCACCGGGGAGCTGTTTTTT. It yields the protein CASSKSPTGELFF.

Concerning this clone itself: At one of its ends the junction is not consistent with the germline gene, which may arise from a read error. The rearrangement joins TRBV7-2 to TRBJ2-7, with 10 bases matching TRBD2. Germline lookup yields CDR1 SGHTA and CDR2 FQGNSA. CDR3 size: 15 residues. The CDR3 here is CASSLAGEQFYEQYF. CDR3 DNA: TGTGCCAGCAGCCTAGCGGGGGAGCAATTCTACGAGCAGTACTTC.

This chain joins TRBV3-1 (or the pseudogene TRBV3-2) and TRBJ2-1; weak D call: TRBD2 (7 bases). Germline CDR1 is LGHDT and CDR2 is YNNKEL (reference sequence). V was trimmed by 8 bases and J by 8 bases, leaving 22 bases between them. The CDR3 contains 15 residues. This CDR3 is CASSRTEGLWDEQFF. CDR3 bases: TGTGCCAGCTCCCGGACAGAGGGACTATGGGATGAGCAGTTCTTC.

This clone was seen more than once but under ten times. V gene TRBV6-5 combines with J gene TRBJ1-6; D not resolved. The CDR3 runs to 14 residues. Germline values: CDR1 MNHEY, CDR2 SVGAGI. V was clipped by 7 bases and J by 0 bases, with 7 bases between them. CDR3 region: CASTVGSYNSPLHF. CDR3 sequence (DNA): TGTGCCAGCACGGTGGGCTCCTATAATTCACCCCTCCACTTT.

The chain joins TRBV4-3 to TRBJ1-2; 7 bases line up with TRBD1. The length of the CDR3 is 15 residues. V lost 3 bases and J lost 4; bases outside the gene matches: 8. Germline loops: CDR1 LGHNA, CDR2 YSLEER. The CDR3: CASSQKLEGAYGYTF. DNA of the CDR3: TGCGCCAGCAGCCAGAAGCTCGAGGGGGCCTATGGCTACACCTTC.